The TCR beta chain under discussion was sequenced for a study of blood T cell repertoires in COVID-19. The CDR3 is made up of 18 amino acids. Germline V gene lookup returns CDR1 SGHVS and CDR2 FQNEAQ. Points on this clone: An end of the junction does not agree with germline; a read error may underlie this.

Only in-frame clones appear in the TCRdb table, and some are missing; sequencing was by immunoSEQ multiplex PCR. This table has 85,000 to 95,000 clones, 80% to 90% appearing once. This receptor was taken from an elderly woman with acute or convalescent COVID-19. V usage is TRBV7-8 and J usage is TRBJ1-2, with TRBD1 identical over 8 bases. The specimen sequenced was peripheral blood. The CDR3 reads CASGFPGQGVVASYGYTF. The CDR3 region has the DNA TGTGCCAGCGGCTTCCCCGGACAGGGCGTAGTAGCTTCCTATGGCTACACCTTC.